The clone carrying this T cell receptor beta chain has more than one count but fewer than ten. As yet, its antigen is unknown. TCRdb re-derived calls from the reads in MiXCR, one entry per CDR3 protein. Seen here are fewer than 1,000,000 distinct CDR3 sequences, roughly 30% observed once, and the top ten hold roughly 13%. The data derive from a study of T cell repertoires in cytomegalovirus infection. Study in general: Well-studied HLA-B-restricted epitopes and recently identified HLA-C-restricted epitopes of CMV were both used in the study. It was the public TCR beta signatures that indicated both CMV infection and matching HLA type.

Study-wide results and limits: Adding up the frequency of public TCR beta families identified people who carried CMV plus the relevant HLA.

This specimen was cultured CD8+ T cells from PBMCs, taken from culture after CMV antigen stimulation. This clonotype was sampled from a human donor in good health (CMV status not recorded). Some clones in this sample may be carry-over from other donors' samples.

The CDR3 bases are TGTGCCAGTAGTATACCTAGAATTCGCTATGGCTACACCTTC. Its translation: CASSIPRIRYGYTF. The chain couples TRBV19 to TRBJ1-2; no definite D call. Germline V gene data show CDR1 as LNHDA and CDR2 as SQIVND (reference sequence). The CDR3 has 14 amino acids. Trimming pared 2 bases from V and 4 bases from J, leaving 11 bases between.